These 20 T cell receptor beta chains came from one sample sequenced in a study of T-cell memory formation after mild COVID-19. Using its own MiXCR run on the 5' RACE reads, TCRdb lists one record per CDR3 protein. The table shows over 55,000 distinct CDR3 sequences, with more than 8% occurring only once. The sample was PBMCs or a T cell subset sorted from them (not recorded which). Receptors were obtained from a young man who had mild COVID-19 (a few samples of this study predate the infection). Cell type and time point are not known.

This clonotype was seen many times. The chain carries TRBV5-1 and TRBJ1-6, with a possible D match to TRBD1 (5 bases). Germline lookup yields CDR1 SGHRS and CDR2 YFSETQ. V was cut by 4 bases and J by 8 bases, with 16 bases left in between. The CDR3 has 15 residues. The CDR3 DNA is TGCGCCAGCAGCCCGGACGCAGGGAGGTATTCACCCCTCCACTTT. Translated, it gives CASSPDAGRYSPLHF. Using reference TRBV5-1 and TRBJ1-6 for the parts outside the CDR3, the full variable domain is KAGVTQTPRYLIKTRGQQVTLSCSPISGHRSVSWYQQTPGQGLQFLFEYFSETQRNKGNFPGRFSGRQFSNSRSEMNVSTLELGDSALYLCASSPDAGRYSPLHFGNGTRLTVT.

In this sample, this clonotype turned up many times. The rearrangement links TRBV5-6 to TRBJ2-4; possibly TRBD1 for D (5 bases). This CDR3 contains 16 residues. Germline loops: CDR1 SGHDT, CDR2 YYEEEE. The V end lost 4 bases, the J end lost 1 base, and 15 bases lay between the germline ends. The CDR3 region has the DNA TGTGCCAGCAGCCGCTCAGGGATATCCGCCAAAAACATTCAGTACTTC. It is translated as CASSRSGISAKNIQYF. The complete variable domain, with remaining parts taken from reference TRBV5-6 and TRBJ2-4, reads DAGVTQSPTHLIKTRGQQVTLRCSPKSGHDTVSWYQQALGQGPQFIFQYYEEEERQRGNFPDRFSGHQFPNYSSELNVNALLLGDSALYLCASSRSGISAKNIQYFGAGTRLSVL.

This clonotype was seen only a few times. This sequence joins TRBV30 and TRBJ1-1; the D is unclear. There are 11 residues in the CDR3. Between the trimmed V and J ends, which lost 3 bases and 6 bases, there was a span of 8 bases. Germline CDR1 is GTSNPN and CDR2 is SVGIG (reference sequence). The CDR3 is CAWSVQSEAFF. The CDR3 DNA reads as TGTGCCTGGAGCGTCCAGTCTGAAGCTTTCTTT.

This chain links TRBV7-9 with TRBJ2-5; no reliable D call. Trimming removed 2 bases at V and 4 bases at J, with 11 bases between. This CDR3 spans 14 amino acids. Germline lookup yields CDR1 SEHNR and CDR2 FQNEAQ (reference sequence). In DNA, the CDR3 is TGTGCCAGCAGCTTAAATACGGAATCAGAGACCCAGTACTTC. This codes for CASSLNTESETQYF.

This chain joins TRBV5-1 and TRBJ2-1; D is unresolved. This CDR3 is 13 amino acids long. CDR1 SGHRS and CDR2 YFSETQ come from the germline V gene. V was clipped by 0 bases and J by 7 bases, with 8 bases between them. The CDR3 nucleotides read TGCGCCAGCAGCTTGGCCGTCGGGAATGAGCAGTTCTTC. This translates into CASSLAVGNEQFF.

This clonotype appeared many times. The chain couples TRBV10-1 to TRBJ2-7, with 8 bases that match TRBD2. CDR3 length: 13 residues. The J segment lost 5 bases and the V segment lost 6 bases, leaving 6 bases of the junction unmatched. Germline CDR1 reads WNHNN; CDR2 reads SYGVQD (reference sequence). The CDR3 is CASRSGGSHEQYF. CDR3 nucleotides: TGCGCCAGCAGAAGCGGGGGTTCCCACGAGCAGTACTTC.

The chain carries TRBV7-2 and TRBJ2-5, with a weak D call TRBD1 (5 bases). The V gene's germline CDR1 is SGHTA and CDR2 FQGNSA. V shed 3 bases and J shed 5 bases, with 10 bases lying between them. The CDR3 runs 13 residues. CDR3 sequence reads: CASSFDSFETQYF. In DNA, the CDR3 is TGTGCCAGCAGCTTCGACAGTTTTGAGACCCAGTACTTC. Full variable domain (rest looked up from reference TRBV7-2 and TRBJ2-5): GAGVSQSPSNKVTEKGKDVELRCDPISGHTALYWYRQSLGQGLEFLIYFQGNSAPDKSGLPSDRFSAERTGGSVSTLTIQRTQQEDSAVYLCASSFDSFETQYFGPGTRLLVL.

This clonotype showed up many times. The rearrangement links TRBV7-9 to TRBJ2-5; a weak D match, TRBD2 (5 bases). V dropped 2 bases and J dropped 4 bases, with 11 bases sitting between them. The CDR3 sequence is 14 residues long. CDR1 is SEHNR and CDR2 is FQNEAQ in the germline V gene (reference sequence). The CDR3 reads CASSLRWAGETQYF. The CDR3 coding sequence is TGTGCCAGCAGCTTACGATGGGCGGGAGAGACCCAGTACTTC.

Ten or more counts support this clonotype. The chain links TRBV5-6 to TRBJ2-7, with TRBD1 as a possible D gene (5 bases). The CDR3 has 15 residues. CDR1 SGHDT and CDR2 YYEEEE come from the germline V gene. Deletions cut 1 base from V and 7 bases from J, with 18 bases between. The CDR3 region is CASSLIAGNPTEQYV. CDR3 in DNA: TGTGCCAGCAGCTTGATCGCAGGGAACCCTACGGAGCAGTACGTC.

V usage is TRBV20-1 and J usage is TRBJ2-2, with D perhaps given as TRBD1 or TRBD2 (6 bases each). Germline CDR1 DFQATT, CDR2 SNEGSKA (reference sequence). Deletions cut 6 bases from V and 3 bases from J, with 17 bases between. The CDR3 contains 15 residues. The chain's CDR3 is CSAYPGEGDTGELFF. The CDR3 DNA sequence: TGCAGTGCGTATCCGGGAGAGGGGGACACCGGGGAGCTGTTTTTT.

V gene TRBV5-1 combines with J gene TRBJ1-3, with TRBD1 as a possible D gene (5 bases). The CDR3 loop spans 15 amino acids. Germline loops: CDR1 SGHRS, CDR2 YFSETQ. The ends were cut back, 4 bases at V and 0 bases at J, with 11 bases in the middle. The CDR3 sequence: CASSAVGLSGNTIYF. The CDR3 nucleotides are TGCGCCAGCAGCGCGGTGGGGCTCTCTGGAAACACCATATATTTT. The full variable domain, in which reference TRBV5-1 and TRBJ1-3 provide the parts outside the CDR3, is KAGVTQTPRYLIKTRGQQVTLSCSPISGHRSVSWYQQTPGQGLQFLFEYFSETQRNKGNFPGRFSGRQFSNSRSEMNVSTLELGDSALYLCASSAVGLSGNTIYFGEGSWLTVV.

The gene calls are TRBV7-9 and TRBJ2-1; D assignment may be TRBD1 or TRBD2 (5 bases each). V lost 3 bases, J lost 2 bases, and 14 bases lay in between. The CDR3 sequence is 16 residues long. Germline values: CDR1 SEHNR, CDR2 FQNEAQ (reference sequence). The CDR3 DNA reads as TGTGCCAGCAGCTTCGATTGGGGGTCCCCCTACAATGAGCAGTTCTTC. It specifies CASSFDWGSPYNEQFF.

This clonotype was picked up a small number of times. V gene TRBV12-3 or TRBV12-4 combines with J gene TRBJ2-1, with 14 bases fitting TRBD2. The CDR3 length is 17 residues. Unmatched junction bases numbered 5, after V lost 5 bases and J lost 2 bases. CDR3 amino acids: CASSHGLAGGPYNEQFF. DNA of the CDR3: TGTGCCAGCAGTCACGGACTAGCGGGGGGTCCCTACAATGAGCAGTTCTTC.

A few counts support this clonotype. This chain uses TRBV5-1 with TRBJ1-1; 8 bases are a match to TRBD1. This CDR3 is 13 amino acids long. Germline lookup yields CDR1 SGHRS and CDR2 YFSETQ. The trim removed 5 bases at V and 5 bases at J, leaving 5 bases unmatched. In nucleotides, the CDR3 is TGCGCCAGCAGTAGGACAGGGCAGACTGAAGCTTTCTTT. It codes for CASSRTGQTEAFF.

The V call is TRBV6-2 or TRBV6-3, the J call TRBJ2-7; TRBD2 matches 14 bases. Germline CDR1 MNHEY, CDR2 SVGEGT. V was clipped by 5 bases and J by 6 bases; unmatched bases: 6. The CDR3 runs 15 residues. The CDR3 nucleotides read TGTGCCAGCAGTCCGGGACTAGCGGGGGTAGGCGAGCAGTACGTC. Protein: CASSPGLAGVGEQYV.

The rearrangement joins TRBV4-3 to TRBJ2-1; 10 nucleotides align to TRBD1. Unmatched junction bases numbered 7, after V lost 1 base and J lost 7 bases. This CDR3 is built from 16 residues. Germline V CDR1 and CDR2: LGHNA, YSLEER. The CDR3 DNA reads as TGCGCCAGCAGCCAAGTGGGTGACAGGGGGCGAAATGAGCAGTTCTTC. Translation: CASSQVGDRGRNEQFF.

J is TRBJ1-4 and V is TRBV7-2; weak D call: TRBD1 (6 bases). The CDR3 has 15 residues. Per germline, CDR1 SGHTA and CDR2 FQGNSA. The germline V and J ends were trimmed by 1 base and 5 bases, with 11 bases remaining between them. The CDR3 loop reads CASSLVNTGNEKLFF. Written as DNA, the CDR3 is TGTGCCAGCAGCTTAGTAAACACAGGGAATGAAAAACTGTTTTTT. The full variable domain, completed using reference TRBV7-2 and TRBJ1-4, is GAGVSQSPSNKVTEKGKDVELRCDPISGHTALYWYRQSLGQGLEFLIYFQGNSAPDKSGLPSDRFSAERTGGSVSTLTIQRTQQEDSAVYLCASSLVNTGNEKLFFGSGTQLSVL.

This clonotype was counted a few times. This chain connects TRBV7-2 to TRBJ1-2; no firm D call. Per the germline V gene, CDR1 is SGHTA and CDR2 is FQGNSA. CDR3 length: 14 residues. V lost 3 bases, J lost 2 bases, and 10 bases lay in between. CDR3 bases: TGTGCCAGCAGCTTTCCAACAGAGAACTATGGCTACACCTTC. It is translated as CASSFPTENYGYTF.

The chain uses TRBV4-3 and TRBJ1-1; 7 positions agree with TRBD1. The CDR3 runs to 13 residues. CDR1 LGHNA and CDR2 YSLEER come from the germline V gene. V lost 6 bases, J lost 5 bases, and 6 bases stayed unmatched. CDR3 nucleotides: TGCGCCAGCAGTATGACAGGGCGGACTGAAGCTTTCTTT. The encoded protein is CASSMTGRTEAFF.

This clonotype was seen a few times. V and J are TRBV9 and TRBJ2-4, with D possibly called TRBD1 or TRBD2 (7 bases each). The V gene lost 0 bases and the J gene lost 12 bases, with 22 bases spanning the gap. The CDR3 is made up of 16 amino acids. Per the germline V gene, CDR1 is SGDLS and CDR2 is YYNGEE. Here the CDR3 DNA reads TGTGCCAGCAGCGTAGGCCCCAACAGGGGAGGGGACCATCAGTACTTC. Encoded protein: CASSVGPNRGGDHQYF.